Each of the 27 T cell receptor beta chains below was sequenced from the same sample in a study of blood T cell repertoires in COVID-19. TCRdb's table, derived via immunoSEQ multiplex PCR, lists solely in-frame clones and lacks some. Of 110,000 or so clones listed, more than 80% are singletons. The sequencing sample was made of peripheral blood. These receptors were collected from a human donor in a cohort sampled during active COVID-19.

The rearrangement links TRBV21-1 to TRBJ2-6; TRBD2, the table's D call, lacks a check against the DNA. TRBV21-1 is a pseudogene locus. The CDR3 covers 19 residues. The CDR3 DNA reads as TGTGCCAGCAGCAAAGTGGTGCGGGGGGAAACCCCTGGGGCCAACGTCCTGACTTTC. Amino acid sequence: CASSKVVRGETPGANVLTF.

The chain carries TRBV5-1 and TRBJ2-5, with TRBD1 identical over 7 bases. CDR1 is SGHRS, CDR2 YFSETQ, per germline. With V trimmed by 4 bases and J by 5 bases, 8 bases remained unmatched. The CDR3 runs to 14 residues. CDR3 in amino acids: CASSRDRERETQYF. In DNA form, the CDR3 reads TGCGCCAGCAGCCGAGACAGGGAGAGGGAGACCCAGTACTTC.

This chain joins TRBV7-2 and TRBJ2-2; 8 bases map to TRBD2. Looked up from germline, CDR1 is SGHTA and CDR2 is FQGNSA. V lost 6 bases and J lost 5; bases outside the gene matches: 8. The CDR3 consists of 15 residues. CDR3 sequence (DNA): TGTGCCAGCAGATCTGGACTAGCTCCAACCGGGGAGCTGTTTTTT. Its protein product is CASRSGLAPTGELFF.

This chain links TRBV4-1 with TRBJ2-7, with D possibly matching TRBD2 (6 bases). There are 17 residues in the CDR3. Per germline, CDR1 MGHRA and CDR2 YSYEKL. V lost 1 base and J lost 2, with 18 bases in between. Here the CDR3 DNA reads TGCGCCAGCAGCCAAGGTGGGCACCTGGGACTTGCCTACGAGCAGTACTTC. Its translation is CASSQGGHLGLAYEQYF.

Regarding this clone: The sample has other DNA sequences that encode this CDR3 too. The chain joins TRBV29-1 to TRBJ1-2; 8 bases align to TRBD1. The trim removed 4 bases at V and 2 bases at J, leaving 3 bases unmatched. The CDR3 has 13 residues. Germline V lookup: CDR1 SQVTM, CDR2 ANQGSEA. In nucleotides, the CDR3 is TGCAGCGTTGGGACAGGGCCCAACTATGGCTACACCTTC. It yields the protein CSVGTGPNYGYTF. The full variable domain, completed using reference TRBV29-1 and TRBJ1-2, is SAVISQKPSRDICQRGTSLTIQCQVDSQVTMMFWYRQQPGQSLTLIATANQGSEATYESGFVIDKFPISRPNLTFSTLTVSNMSPEDSSIYLCSVGTGPNYGYTFGSGTRLTVV.

This chain joins TRBV7-2 and TRBJ1-2, with D perhaps TRBD1 (5 bases). The CDR3 has 15 residues. Germline values: CDR1 SGHTA, CDR2 FQGNSA. The V gene lost 1 base and the J gene lost 7 bases, with 16 bases spanning the gap. The CDR3 DNA reads TGTGCCAGCAGCTTAGGGGCGGGGCCGACGAGTGGCTACACCTTC. Translation gives CASSLGAGPTSGYTF.

The J gene is TRBJ2-7, the V gene TRBV20-1; D might be TRBD1 (6 bases). The CDR3 has 10 amino acids. The V end lost 6 bases, the J end lost 10 bases, and 13 bases lay between the germline ends. Germline V gives CDR1 DFQATT, CDR2 SNEGSKA (reference sequence). CDR3: CSADRQVQYF. The DNA of the CDR3 is TGCAGTGCGGACCGACAGGTTCAGTACTTC.

The table lists this clone with a count of one. The J gene is TRBJ1-1, the V gene TRBV7-6; tentatively, D is TRBD1 (6 bases). Germline V CDR1 and CDR2: SGHVS, FNYEAQ. The CDR3 has 15 amino acids. The V end was cut by 5 bases, the J end by 1 base, with 14 bases between. CDR3 DNA sequence: TGTGCCAGCAGCCCCCGGCCGGGACAGAACACTGAAGCTTTCTTT. Protein sequence: CASSPRPGQNTEAFF.

The chain combines TRBV5-1 with TRBJ2-1; 11 bases match TRBD2. Germline CDR1 is SGHRS and CDR2 is YFSETQ. The junction had 12 bases not matched to a gene; V was cut back by 4 bases and J by 0 bases. The CDR3 contains 19 residues. The CDR3 DNA follows: TGCGCCAGCAGCCCAGAGCCGGGACTAGCGGTGAGCTCCTACAATGAGCAGTTCTTC. Encoded protein: CASSPEPGLAVSSYNEQFF. The whole variable domain, filled in from reference TRBV5-1 and TRBJ2-1, reads KAGVTQTPRYLIKTRGQQVTLSCSPISGHRSVSWYQQTPGQGLQFLFEYFSETQRNKGNFPGRFSGRQFSNSRSEMNVSTLELGDSALYLCASSPEPGLAVSSYNEQFFGPGTRLTVL.

This chain connects TRBV6-5 to TRBJ2-6; tentative D call: TRBD2 (6 bases). Deletions cut 2 bases from V and 2 bases from J, with 7 bases between. This CDR3 comprises 15 residues. Germline-derived CDR1 and CDR2 are MNHEY and SVGAGI. This chain's CDR3 is CASSYGGAGANVLTF. The CDR3 nucleotides read TGTGCCAGCAGTTACGGAGGGGCTGGGGCCAACGTCCTGACTTTC.

The chain carries TRBV7-2 and TRBJ1-5, with a possible D match to TRBD1 (5 bases). Germline V gives CDR1 SGHTA, CDR2 FQGNSA. The CDR3 loop spans 15 amino acids. With 5 bases removed from V and 1 base from J, the gap between germline ends came to 12 bases. CDR3 sequence (DNA): TGTGCCAGCAGCCAGGGCCCAGGGAGCAATCAGCCCCAGCATTTT. Its translation is CASSQGPGSNQPQHF.

The genes are TRBV9 and TRBJ2-7, with TRBD1 matching over 9 bases. Unmatched junction bases numbered 12, after V lost 5 bases and J lost 6 bases. The CDR3 extends over 15 amino acids. Germline V CDR1 and CDR2: SGDLS, YYNGEE. The CDR3 DNA is TGTGCCAGCAGTTCCCCGGGACAGGGCCCCTCCGAGCAGTACTTC. It yields the protein CASSSPGQGPSEQYF.

V and J are TRBV6-2 or TRBV6-3 and TRBJ2-2; 9 positions agree with TRBD1. This CDR3 is built from 15 residues. Germline V gene lookup returns CDR1 MNHEY and CDR2 SVGEGT. The trim removed 6 bases at V and 3 bases at J, leaving 5 bases unmatched. The CDR3 is CASSLTGGDTGELFF. The DNA of the CDR3 is TGTGCCAGCAGCTTGACAGGGGGGGACACCGGGGAGCTGTTTTTT.

This clone was observed a handful of times. The chain carries TRBV6-5 and TRBJ1-2, with TRBD1 as a possible D gene (6 bases). The germline gives CDR1 MNHEY, CDR2 SVGAGI. The CDR3 has 14 residues. Deletions cut 8 bases from V and 10 bases from J, with 23 bases between. DNA of the CDR3: TGTGCCAGCTGCTACGACAGGCCAACCCGTCCCTACACCTTC. Protein product: CASCYDRPTRPYTF.

This chain connects TRBV19 to TRBJ1-2; a weak D match, TRBD1 (6 bases). This CDR3 contains 15 residues. V lost 3 bases to trimming and J lost 2 bases, with 13 bases between them. Germline V gene sequence: CDR1 LNHDA, CDR2 SQIVND (reference sequence). This chain's CDR3 is CASSILRQGNYGYTF. The CDR3 coding sequence is TGTGCCAGTAGTATTCTTCGGCAGGGGAACTATGGCTACACCTTC.

The chain employs TRBV7-2 and TRBJ2-3; D might be TRBD1 (5 bases). The germline V and J ends were trimmed by 4 bases and 1 base, with 18 bases remaining between them. The CDR3 loop spans 17 amino acids. Germline V gene sequence: CDR1 SGHTA, CDR2 FQGNSA. The CDR3 coding sequence is TGTGCCAGCAGCTCCCACCGACAGCCCTTCGGCACAGATACGCAGTATTTT. It translates to CASSSHRQPFGTDTQYF.

The CDR3 spells CASSIIRGEQYF. The CDR3 bases are TGTGCCAGCAGCATTATTAGGGGAGAGCAGTACTTC. The chain couples TRBV11-1 to TRBJ2-7; D possibly corresponds to TRBD1 (5 bases). CDR1 and CDR2 from the germline V gene are SGHAT and FQDESV (reference sequence). Trimming took 5 bases from V and 7 from J, leaving 12 bases between them. The CDR3 is 12 residues long.

The rearrangement uses TRBV4-1 and TRBJ1-2; perhaps TRBD1 as D (6 bases). Trimming took 0 bases from V and 10 from J, leaving 15 bases between them. This CDR3 spans 14 amino acids. Germline V gene data show CDR1 as MGHRA and CDR2 as YSYEKL. The CDR3 DNA reads as TGCGCCAGCAGCCAAGAGGGGGGGCAGGGCGACTACACCTTC. Translating it yields CASSQEGGQGDYTF.

The chain uses TRBV6-5 and TRBJ1-2, with 8 bases matching TRBD1. Unmatched junction bases numbered 9, after V lost 2 bases and J lost 7 bases. The CDR3 runs to 15 residues. Germline loops: CDR1 MNHEY, CDR2 SVGAGI. CDR3 sequence reads: CASSYTTGAESGYTF. For the CDR3, the DNA is TGTGCCAGCAGTTACACGACAGGGGCTGAGTCTGGCTACACCTTC.

This chain uses TRBV12-3 or TRBV12-4 with TRBJ1-1; perhaps TRBD1 as D (5 bases). The V end was cut by 6 bases, the J end by 4 bases, with 12 bases between. This CDR3 has 13 amino acids. CDR3 coding DNA: TGTGCCAGCAGGGTGGGGGAGGGCACTGAAGCTTTCTTT. Its translation is CASRVGEGTEAFF.

This chain connects TRBV2 to TRBJ2-7; 12 positions match TRBD2. This CDR3 has 16 residues. Germline V gene lookup returns CDR1 SNHLY and CDR2 FYNNEI. J lost 6 bases, V lost 7 bases, and 13 bases had no gene match. The CDR3 nucleotides read TGTGCCAGCACCCCTGGCCCGACTAGCGGGAGTCTCGAGCAGTACTTC. Its protein is CASTPGPTSGSLEQYF.

The chain employs TRBV6-5 and TRBJ1-6, with 10 bases aligning to TRBD1. CDR1 and CDR2 from the germline V gene are MNHEY and SVGAGI. J lost 9 bases, V lost 2 bases, and 4 bases had no gene match. The CDR3 covers 15 residues. This chain's CDR3 is CASSYGDRGRSPLHF. In nucleotides, the CDR3 is TGTGCCAGCAGTTACGGGGACAGGGGTCGTTCACCCCTCCACTTT.

V usage is TRBV7-2 and J usage is TRBJ1-2; D uncertain. The CDR3 extends over 12 amino acids. The germline CDR1 and CDR2 sequences are SGHTA and FQGNSA. V lost 8 bases and J 5 bases, leaving 12 bases between the germline ends. CDR3 protein: CASRQGGYGYTF. The CDR3 DNA reads as TGTGCCAGCCGCCAAGGAGGGTATGGCTACACCTTC.

The J gene is TRBJ2-7, the V gene TRBV7-2; the match to TRBD1 covers 7 bases. This CDR3 is 15 amino acids long. After removal of 0 bases from V and 4 bases from J, the junction contained 6 bases not matched to a gene. Germline loops: CDR1 SGHTA, CDR2 FQGNSA. CDR3: CASSLAIGRGYEQYF. CDR3 nucleotide sequence: TGTGCCAGCAGCTTAGCAATCGGCAGGGGGTACGAGCAGTACTTC. The variable domain in full, completed from reference TRBV7-2 and TRBJ2-7, reads GAGVSQSPSNKVTEKGKDVELRCDPISGHTALYWYRQSLGQGLEFLIYFQGNSAPDKSGLPSDRFSAERTGGSVSTLTIQRTQQEDSAVYLCASSLAIGRGYEQYFGPGTRLTVT.

The chain recombines TRBV5-1 with TRBJ2-3, with 11 bases fitting TRBD2. V was clipped by 0 bases and J by 0 bases; unmatched bases: 0. Germline V CDR1 and CDR2: SGHRS, YFSETQ. The CDR3 is made up of 16 amino acids. The CDR3 loop reads CASSLGLAGSTDTQYF. The CDR3 region has the DNA TGCGCCAGCAGCTTGGGACTAGCGGGGAGCACAGATACGCAGTATTTT.

This clone was seen more than once but under ten times. This sequence joins TRBV7-8 and TRBJ2-7, with 11 bases lining up with TRBD2. The CDR3 length is 14 residues. Germline V gene lookup returns CDR1 SGHVS and CDR2 FQNEAQ. With V trimmed by 5 bases and J by 2 bases, 2 bases remained unmatched. The CDR3 loop is CASSTSGGTYEQYF. CDR3 nucleotide sequence: TGTGCCAGCAGCACTAGCGGGGGAACCTACGAGCAGTACTTC.

The chain joins TRBV1 to TRBJ2-1; the listed D gene, TRBD2, was not tested against the DNA. TRBV1 is a pseudogene segment. The CDR3 loop spans 15 amino acids. CDR3 bases: TGCACCAGCAGCCAGATGCGGGAGGAATACAATGAGCAGTTCTTC. Translation: CTSSQMREEYNEQFF.